This T cell receptor beta chain was profiled in a study of T-cell memory formation after mild COVID-19. About the study: Largely, the TCR clusters proved donor specific. Study-wide results and caveats: Second-wave clones that peaked on day 37 lacked confirmed SARS-CoV-2 specificity. The pre-infection memory compartment contained some responding clones, suggesting cross-reactive memory joined. Among clones contracting day 15 to 85, CD4/CD8 was balanced, whereas later expanders leaned CD4+.

TCRdb re-derived calls from the 5' RACE reads in MiXCR, one entry per CDR3 protein. This table has around 250,000 distinct CDR3 sequences, over 15% appearing once. Worth noting for this clonotype: What it binds is unknown.

The TCR sequence derives from a man aged 18 to 30 who had mild COVID-19 (a few samples of this study predate the infection). Cell type and time point are not known. Material: PBMCs or a T cell subset sorted from them (not recorded which).

The CDR3 sequence: CASSLIGETEAFF. The CDR3 DNA is TGCGCCAGCAGCTTGATCGGGGAGACTGAAGCTTTCTTT. The V gene is TRBV5-1, the J gene TRBJ1-1; D uncertain. With 1 base removed from V and 5 bases from J, the gap between germline ends came to 9 bases. Germline assignment: CDR1 SGHRS and CDR2 YFSETQ. The CDR3 runs 13 residues.